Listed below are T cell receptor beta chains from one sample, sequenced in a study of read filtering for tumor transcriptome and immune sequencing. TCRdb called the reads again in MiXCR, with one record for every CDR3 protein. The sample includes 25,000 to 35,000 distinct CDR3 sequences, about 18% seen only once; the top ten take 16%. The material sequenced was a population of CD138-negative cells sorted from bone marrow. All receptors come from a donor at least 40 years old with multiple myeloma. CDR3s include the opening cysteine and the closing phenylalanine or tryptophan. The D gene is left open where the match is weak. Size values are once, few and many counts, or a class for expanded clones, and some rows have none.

cdr3_nt: TGTGCCAGCAGCCAAGGGGACGGGCGGTTAGGTACGCAGTATTTT
cdr3_aa: CASSQGDGRLGTQYF
clone_size: many
d_call: .
v_call: TRBV3-1
j_call: TRBJ2-3

cdr3_nt: TGCGCCAGCAGCCGAGCAAACATTCAGTACTTC
cdr3_aa: CASSRANIQYF
clone_size: few
d_call: .
v_call: TRBV5-1
j_call: TRBJ2-4

cdr3_nt: TGTGCCAGCAGTTTAGCGGGGGGGTTCGGTGAGCAGTTCTTC
cdr3_aa: CASSLAGGFGEQFF
clone_size: many
d_call: TRBD2
v_call: TRBV28
j_call: TRBJ2-1

cdr3_nt: TGCGCCAGCAGCTTGGTCCTAGCGGGGGAAAATGAGCAGTTCTTC
cdr3_aa: CASSLVLAGENEQFF
clone_size: many
d_call: TRBD2
v_call: TRBV5-1
j_call: TRBJ2-1

cdr3_nt: TGTGCCAGCAGTCCCCTTCGGGGAGCCGGGGAGCTGTTTTTT
cdr3_aa: CASSPLRGAGELFF
clone_size: many
d_call: .
v_call: TRBV2
j_call: TRBJ2-2

cdr3_nt: TGCAGTGCTAGAGATACGCAGGGCGGAGTGTGGCAGCATTTT
cdr3_aa: CSARDTQGGVWQHF
clone_size: many
d_call: .
v_call: TRBV20-1
j_call: TRBJ1-5

cdr3_nt: TGTGCCAGCAGCCGGACGGGGGGCATGAACACTGAAGCTTTCTTT
cdr3_aa: CASSRTGGMNTEAFF
clone_size: many
d_call: .
v_call: TRBV28
j_call: TRBJ1-1

cdr3_nt: TGTGCCAGCAGCTTAACGGCGAACACTGAAGCTTTCTTT
cdr3_aa: CASSLTANTEAFF
clone_size: many
d_call: .
v_call: TRBV7-9
j_call: TRBJ1-1

cdr3_nt: TGTGCCAGCTGTTTCTTGTCGAACACCGGGGAGCTGTTTTTC
cdr3_aa: CASCFLSNTGELFF
clone_size: .
d_call: .
v_call: TRBV12-3/TRBV12-4
j_call: TRBJ2-2

cdr3_nt: TGTGCCAGCACCACACCGGGATTCATGAACACTGAAGCTTTCTTT
cdr3_aa: CASTTPGFMNTEAFF
clone_size: many
d_call: .
v_call: TRBV12-3/TRBV12-4
j_call: TRBJ1-1

cdr3_nt: TGTGCCAGCACACTACAAGAGACCCAGTACTTC
cdr3_aa: CASTLQETQYF
clone_size: many
d_call: .
v_call: TRBV7-9
j_call: TRBJ2-5

cdr3_nt: TGTGCCAGCGGGGGGGCGGTCGAGCAGTACTTC
cdr3_aa: CASGGAVEQYF
clone_size: few
d_call: .
v_call: TRBV3-1
j_call: TRBJ2-7

cdr3_nt: TGTGCCAGCAGTGTAATCCGGGAAAAAGAGACCCAGTACTTC
cdr3_aa: CASSVIREKETQYF
clone_size: many
d_call: .
v_call: TRBV28
j_call: TRBJ2-5

cdr3_nt: TGTGCCATCAGTGACAGGGAAGAGACCCAGTACTTC
cdr3_aa: CAISDREETQYF
clone_size: many
d_call: .
v_call: TRBV10-3
j_call: TRBJ2-5

cdr3_nt: TGCAGCAACGCGGGGGGGAATTCAAATGAGCAGTTCTTC
cdr3_aa: CSNAGGNSNEQFF
clone_size: medium-sized
d_call: TRBD2
v_call: TRBV29-1
j_call: TRBJ2-1

cdr3_nt: TGTGCCAGCAGTCCGCCGGACACCGGGGAGCTGTTTTTT
cdr3_aa: CASSPPDTGELFF
clone_size: many
d_call: .
v_call: TRBV28
j_call: TRBJ2-2

cdr3_nt: TGTGCCAGCAGCTTAGTCGGCAACTTGGCAGATACGCAGTATTTT
cdr3_aa: CASSLVGNLADTQYF
clone_size: many
d_call: .
v_call: TRBV11-2
j_call: TRBJ2-3

cdr3_nt: TGTGCCAGTAACCCGGGCGTGGGCGGGGCATACCATGAGCAGTTCTTC
cdr3_aa: CASNPGVGGAYHEQFF
clone_size: medium-sized
d_call: .
v_call: TRBV19
j_call: TRBJ2-1

cdr3_nt: TGCGCCAGCAGTGAGCTAGGACTAGCGAGCACCGGGGAGCTGTTTTTT
cdr3_aa: CASSELGLASTGELFF
clone_size: many
d_call: TRBD2
v_call: TRBV10-1
j_call: TRBJ2-2

cdr3_nt: TGTGCCAGTAGTCCCACCGGGACTAGCGGGAGGGAGGAGCAGTTCTTC
cdr3_aa: CASSPTGTSGREEQFF
clone_size: many
d_call: TRBD2
v_call: TRBV19
j_call: TRBJ2-1

cdr3_nt: TGCAGCGGTACCCGGGGGGACGGCCAAGAGACCCAGTACTTC
cdr3_aa: CSGTRGDGQETQYF
clone_size: many
d_call: TRBD2
v_call: TRBV29-1
j_call: TRBJ2-5

cdr3_nt: TGCAGCGTCCAGACTAGCCCCAGCTCCTACAATGAGCAGTTCTTC
cdr3_aa: CSVQTSPSSYNEQFF
clone_size: medium-sized
d_call: TRBD2
v_call: TRBV29-1
j_call: TRBJ2-1

cdr3_nt: TGCAGTGTCGCGGGGACCCTGGACACTGAAGCTTTCTTT
cdr3_aa: CSVAGTLDTEAFF
clone_size: many
d_call: .
v_call: TRBV20-1
j_call: TRBJ1-1

cdr3_nt: TGTGCCAGCCAGAGCGGGGGGGCCACAGATACGCAGTATTTT
cdr3_aa: CASQSGGATDTQYF
clone_size: many
d_call: TRBD2
v_call: TRBV6-2/TRBV6-3
j_call: TRBJ2-3

cdr3_nt: TGTGCCAGCAGTTTATGGGGACTCTCCTACGAGCAGTACTTC
cdr3_aa: CASSLWGLSYEQYF
clone_size: many
d_call: .
v_call: TRBV28
j_call: TRBJ2-7

cdr3_nt: TGTGCCAGCAGCTTGTTAGCGGTTAAGGACAATGAGCAGTTCTTC
cdr3_aa: CASSLLAVKDNEQFF
clone_size: few
d_call: .
v_call: TRBV7-8
j_call: TRBJ2-1

cdr3_nt: TGTGCCAGCAGCCTTTGGACTAGCGGGAGGGACGAGCAGTACTTC
cdr3_aa: CASSLWTSGRDEQYF
clone_size: medium-sized
d_call: TRBD2
v_call: TRBV7-8
j_call: TRBJ2-7

cdr3_nt: TGTGCCAGCAGCTTAGAGGGGGACTACGAGCAGTACTTC
cdr3_aa: CASSLEGDYEQYF
clone_size: many
d_call: .
v_call: TRBV13
j_call: TRBJ2-7

cdr3_nt: TGCGCCAGCGGGGAGCGGGAGCGTTCCACAGATACGCAGTATTTT
cdr3_aa: CASGERERSTDTQYF
clone_size: many
d_call: TRBD2
v_call: TRBV5-1
j_call: TRBJ2-3

cdr3_nt: TGTGCCAGCAGGCCAACTGGGACAGTTGAAAATGAAAAACTGTTTTTT
cdr3_aa: CASRPTGTVENEKLFF
clone_size: many
d_call: TRBD1
v_call: TRBV27
j_call: TRBJ1-4

cdr3_nt: TGCAGTGCTAGAGATTCGCCGGATGAAAAACTGTTTTTT
cdr3_aa: CSARDSPDEKLFF
clone_size: many
d_call: .
v_call: TRBV20-1
j_call: TRBJ1-4

cdr3_nt: TGTGCCAGCAGTTTAGCCCTGGACACTGAAGCTTTCTTT
cdr3_aa: CASSLALDTEAFF
clone_size: medium-sized
d_call: .
v_call: TRBV27
j_call: TRBJ1-1

cdr3_nt: TGTGCCCGCAGTTACCTAGAACACACCGGGGAGCTGTTTTTT
cdr3_aa: CARSYLEHTGELFF
clone_size: .
d_call: .
v_call: TRBV6-5
j_call: TRBJ2-2

cdr3_nt: TGCGCCAGCAGGCCGGATAGTAACTATGGCTACACTTTC
cdr3_aa: CASRPDSNYGYTF
clone_size: few
d_call: .
v_call: TRBV5-1
j_call: TRBJ1-2

cdr3_nt: TGCAGCGTAACCGATGGGGTTCAACCTGAAGCTTTCTTT
cdr3_aa: CSVTDGVQPEAFF
clone_size: many
d_call: .
v_call: TRBV29-1
j_call: TRBJ1-1

cdr3_nt: TGTGCCGGCAGCTTGGAGGGAGCCCGAAACTATGGCTACACTTTC
cdr3_aa: CAGSLEGARNYGYTF
clone_size: .
d_call: .
v_call: TRBV7-8
j_call: TRBJ1-2

cdr3_nt: TGTGCCAGCAGCTTATCCGGGGGGCTGGGTGAAGCTTTCTTT
cdr3_aa: CASSLSGGLGEAFF
clone_size: many
d_call: .
v_call: TRBV7-2
j_call: TRBJ1-1

cdr3_nt: TGCGCCAGCAGCTTAGAGGCTAGCCCCGGGGAGCTGTTTTTT
cdr3_aa: CASSLEASPGELFF
clone_size: many
d_call: .
v_call: TRBV5-1
j_call: TRBJ2-2

cdr3_nt: TGCAGTGCTAAAATAGACAGGGACACTGAAGCTTTCTTT
cdr3_aa: CSAKIDRDTEAFF
clone_size: many
d_call: TRBD1
v_call: TRBV20-1
j_call: TRBJ1-1

cdr3_nt: TGTGCCAGCTCACCAGACGACAGGGCCATCACTCAGCCCCAGCATTTT
cdr3_aa: CASSPDDRAITQPQHF
clone_size: many
d_call: TRBD1
v_call: TRBV18
j_call: TRBJ1-5

cdr3_nt: TGCGCCAGCAGCCAAGGGACAGCCTCTGGAAACACCATATATTTT
cdr3_aa: CASSQGTASGNTIYF
clone_size: few
d_call: TRBD1
v_call: TRBV5-1
j_call: TRBJ1-3

cdr3_nt: TGCGCCAGCAGCAGCCTGTGGGGACCTGAGCAGTTCTTC
cdr3_aa: CASSSLWGPEQFF
clone_size: medium-sized
d_call: .
v_call: TRBV5-1
j_call: TRBJ2-1

cdr3_nt: TGTGCCAGCAGTTCTTACGGTCGATCCTACGAGCAGTACTTC
cdr3_aa: CASSSYGRSYEQYF
clone_size: many
d_call: .
v_call: TRBV28
j_call: TRBJ2-7

cdr3_nt: TGTGCCAGCGCCGGCGGGACACCCCCTGAAAAACTGTTTTTT
cdr3_aa: CASAGGTPPEKLFF
clone_size: many
d_call: .
v_call: TRBV5-4
j_call: TRBJ1-4

cdr3_nt: TGCAGCGTGACGGGGCTAGCGGGAGGGGGATTCAAGGAGCAGTTCTTC
cdr3_aa: CSVTGLAGGGFKEQFF
clone_size: many
d_call: TRBD2
v_call: TRBV29-1
j_call: TRBJ2-1

cdr3_nt: TGTGCCATCAGTGAGTCGAGCTCAGATACGCAGTATTTT
cdr3_aa: CAISESSSDTQYF
clone_size: many
d_call: .
v_call: TRBV10-3
j_call: TRBJ2-3

cdr3_nt: TGTGCCAGCTCCCCCCTTCAGGGGCGATTCAATGAGAGGTTCTTC
cdr3_aa: CASSPLQGRFNERFF
clone_size: .
d_call: .
v_call: TRBV18
j_call: TRBJ2-1

cdr3_nt: TGCAGTGCTAGGGACCCGACATGGGAAGGAAACACCATATATTTT
cdr3_aa: CSARDPTWEGNTIYF
clone_size: .
d_call: .
v_call: TRBV20-1
j_call: TRBJ1-3

cdr3_nt: TGTGCCACCAGTGATTTTGGCCGAGGGTACACAGATACGCAGTATTTT
cdr3_aa: CATSDFGRGYTDTQYF
clone_size: many
d_call: .
v_call: TRBV24-1
j_call: TRBJ2-3

cdr3_nt: TGCAGTGCCATCACGGATACTAGCACAGATACGCAGTATTTT
cdr3_aa: CSAITDTSTDTQYF
clone_size: many
d_call: .
v_call: TRBV20-1
j_call: TRBJ2-3

cdr3_nt: TGTGCCAGCAGCCCCGGGGCGAGCTCCTACAATGAGCAGTTCTTC
cdr3_aa: CASSPGASSYNEQFF
clone_size: medium-sized
d_call: .
v_call: TRBV12-3/TRBV12-4
j_call: TRBJ2-1

cdr3_nt: TGTGCCAGCAGTTTAATTTCCGATACGCAGTATTTT
cdr3_aa: CASSLISDTQYF
clone_size: .
d_call: .
v_call: TRBV12-3/TRBV12-4
j_call: TRBJ2-3

cdr3_nt: TGTGCCAGCAGTTTATCTAGAGGGTATAATGATGATGGCTACACCTTC
cdr3_aa: CASSLSRGYNDDGYTF
clone_size: many
d_call: .
v_call: TRBV27
j_call: TRBJ1-2

cdr3_nt: TGTGCCAGCACCCCCGCGGACCTAGGGGCCGGGGAGCTGTTTTTT
cdr3_aa: CASTPADLGAGELFF
clone_size: .
d_call: .
v_call: TRBV28
j_call: TRBJ2-2